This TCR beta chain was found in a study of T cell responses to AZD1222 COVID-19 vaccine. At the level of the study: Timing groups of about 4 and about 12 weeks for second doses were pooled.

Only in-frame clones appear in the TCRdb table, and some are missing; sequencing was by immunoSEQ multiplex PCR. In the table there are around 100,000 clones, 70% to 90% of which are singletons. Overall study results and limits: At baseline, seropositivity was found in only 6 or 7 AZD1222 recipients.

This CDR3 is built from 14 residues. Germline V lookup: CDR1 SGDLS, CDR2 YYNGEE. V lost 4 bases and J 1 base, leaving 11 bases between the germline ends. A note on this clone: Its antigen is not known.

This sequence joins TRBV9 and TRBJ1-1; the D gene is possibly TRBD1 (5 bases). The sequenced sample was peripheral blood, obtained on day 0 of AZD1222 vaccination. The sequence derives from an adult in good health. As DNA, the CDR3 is TGTGCCAGCAGCCCCCAGACAGCGAACACTGAAGCTTTCTTT. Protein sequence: CASSPQTANTEAFF.